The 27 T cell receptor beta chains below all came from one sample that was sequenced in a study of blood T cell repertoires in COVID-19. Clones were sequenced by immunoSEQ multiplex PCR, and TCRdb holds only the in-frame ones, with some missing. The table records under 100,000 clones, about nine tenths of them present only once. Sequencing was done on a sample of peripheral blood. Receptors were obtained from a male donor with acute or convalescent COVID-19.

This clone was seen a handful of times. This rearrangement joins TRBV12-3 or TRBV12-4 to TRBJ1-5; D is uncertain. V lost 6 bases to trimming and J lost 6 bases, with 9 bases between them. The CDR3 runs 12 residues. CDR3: CASSSGGQPQHF. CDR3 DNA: TGTGCCAGCAGCAGTGGAGGTCAGCCCCAGCATTTT.

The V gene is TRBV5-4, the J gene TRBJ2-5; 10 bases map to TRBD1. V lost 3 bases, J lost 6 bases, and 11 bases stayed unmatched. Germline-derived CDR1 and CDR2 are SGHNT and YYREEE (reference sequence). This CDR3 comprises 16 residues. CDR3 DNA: TGTGCCAGCAGCTCCCAATCGACAGGGGGCCGGCAGACCCAGTACTTC. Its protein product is CASSSQSTGGRQTQYF.

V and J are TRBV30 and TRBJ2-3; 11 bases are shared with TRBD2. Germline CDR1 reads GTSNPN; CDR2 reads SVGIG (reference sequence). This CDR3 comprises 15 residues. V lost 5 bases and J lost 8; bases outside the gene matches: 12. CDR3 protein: CAWFSGGAYLGTQYF. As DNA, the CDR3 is TGTGCCTGGTTTAGCGGGGGGGCTTACCTGGGTACGCAGTATTTT. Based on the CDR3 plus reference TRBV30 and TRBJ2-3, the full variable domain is SQTIHQWPATLVQPVGSPLSLECTVEGTSNPNLYWYRQAAGRGLQLLFYSVGIGQISSEVPQNLSASRPQDRQFILSSKKLLLSDSGFYLCAWFSGGAYLGTQYFGPGTRLTVL.

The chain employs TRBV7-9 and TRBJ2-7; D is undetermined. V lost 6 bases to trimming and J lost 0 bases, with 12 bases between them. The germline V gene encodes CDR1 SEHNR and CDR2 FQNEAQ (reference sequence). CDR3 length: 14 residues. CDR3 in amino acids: CASRETADSYEQYF. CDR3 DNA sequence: TGTGCCAGCAGGGAGACGGCCGACTCCTACGAGCAGTACTTC.

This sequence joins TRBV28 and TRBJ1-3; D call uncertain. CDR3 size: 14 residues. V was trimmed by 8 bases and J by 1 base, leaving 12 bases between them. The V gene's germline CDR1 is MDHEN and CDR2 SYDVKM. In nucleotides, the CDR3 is TGTGCCAGCGGGAGGAGGGTTTCTGGAAACACCATATATTTT. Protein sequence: CASGRRVSGNTIYF.

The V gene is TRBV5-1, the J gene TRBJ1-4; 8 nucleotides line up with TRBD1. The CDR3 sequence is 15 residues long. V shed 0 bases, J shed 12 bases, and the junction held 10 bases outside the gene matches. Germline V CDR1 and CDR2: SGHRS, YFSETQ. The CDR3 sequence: CASSLEGTGSLELFF. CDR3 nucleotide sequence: TGCGCCAGCAGCTTGGAGGGGACAGGCTCGTTGGAACTGTTTTTT.

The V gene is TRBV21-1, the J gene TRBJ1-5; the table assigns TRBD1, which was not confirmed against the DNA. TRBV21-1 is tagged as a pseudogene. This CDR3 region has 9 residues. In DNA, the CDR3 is TGTGCCACAGGGCAGCCCCAGCATTTT. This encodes CATGQPQHF.

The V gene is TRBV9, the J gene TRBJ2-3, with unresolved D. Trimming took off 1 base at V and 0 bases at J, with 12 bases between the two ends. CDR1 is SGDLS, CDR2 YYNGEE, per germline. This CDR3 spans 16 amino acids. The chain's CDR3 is CASSVYDATSTDTQYF. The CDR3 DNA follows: TGTGCCAGCAGCGTATACGATGCGACTAGCACAGATACGCAGTATTTT.

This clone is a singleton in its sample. CDR3 sequence: CASSPTGSPSSYNEQFF. The CDR3 coding sequence is TGTGCCAGCAGCCCCACAGGGTCCCCTAGCTCCTACAATGAGCAGTTCTTC. The gene calls are TRBV7-6 and TRBJ2-1; a possible D gene is TRBD1 (6 bases). This CDR3 region has 17 residues. V lost 5 bases and J 0 bases, leaving 17 bases between the germline ends. Germline V lookup: CDR1 SGHVS, CDR2 FNYEAQ.

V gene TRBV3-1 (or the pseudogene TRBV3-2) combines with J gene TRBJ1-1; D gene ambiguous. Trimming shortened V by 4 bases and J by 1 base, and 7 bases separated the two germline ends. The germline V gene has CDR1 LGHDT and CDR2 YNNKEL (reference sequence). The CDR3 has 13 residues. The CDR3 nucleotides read TGTGCCAGCAGCCCTACAGCGAACACTGAAGCTTTCTTT. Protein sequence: CASSPTANTEAFF.

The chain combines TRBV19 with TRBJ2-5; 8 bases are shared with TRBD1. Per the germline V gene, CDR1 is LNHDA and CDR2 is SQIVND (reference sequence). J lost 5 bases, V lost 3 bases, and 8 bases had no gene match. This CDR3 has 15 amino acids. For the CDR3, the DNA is TGTGCCAGTAGTATCAGGAGACAGGGGAGGGAGACCCAGTACTTC. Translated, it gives CASSIRRQGRETQYF.

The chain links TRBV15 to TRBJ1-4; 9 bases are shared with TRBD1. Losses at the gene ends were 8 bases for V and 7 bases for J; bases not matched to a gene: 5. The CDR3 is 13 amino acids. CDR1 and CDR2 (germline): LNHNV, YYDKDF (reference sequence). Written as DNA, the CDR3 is TGTGCCACCGGACAGGGGTCGAGTGAAAAACTGTTTTTT. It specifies CATGQGSSEKLFF.

Here the CDR3 reads CASSLRDSLYGYTF. CDR3 in DNA: TGTGCCAGCAGCCTCCGGGACAGCCTCTATGGCTACACCTTC. V and J are TRBV7-9 and TRBJ1-2; TRBD1 agrees at 7 bases. The J segment lost 4 bases and the V segment lost 5 bases, leaving 7 bases of the junction unmatched. From germline, CDR1 is SEHNR and CDR2 FQNEAQ (reference sequence). The CDR3 spans 14 residues.

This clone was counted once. This CDR3 is CASKGQGDQPQHF. The DNA for the CDR3 is TGTGCCAGCAAAGGGCAGGGTGATCAGCCCCAGCATTTT. The rearrangement joins TRBV6-5 to TRBJ1-5, with D perhaps TRBD1 (5 bases). Trimming cost V 7 bases and J 5 bases, with 12 bases left between them. The CDR3 has 13 residues. CDR1 is MNHEY and CDR2 is SVGAGI in the germline V gene.

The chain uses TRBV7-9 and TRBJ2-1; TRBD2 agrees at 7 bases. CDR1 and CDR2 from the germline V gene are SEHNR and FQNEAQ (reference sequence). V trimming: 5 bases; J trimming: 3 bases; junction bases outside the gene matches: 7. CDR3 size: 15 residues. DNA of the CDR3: TGTGCCAGCAGCCCTCGGGGGGTTAGCTACAATGAGCAGTTCTTC. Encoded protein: CASSPRGVSYNEQFF.

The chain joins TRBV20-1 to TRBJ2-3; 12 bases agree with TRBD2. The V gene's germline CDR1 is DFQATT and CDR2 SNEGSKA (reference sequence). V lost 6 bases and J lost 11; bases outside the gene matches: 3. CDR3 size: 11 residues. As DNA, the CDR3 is TGCAGTGCCACGACTAGCGGGGGGCAGTATTTT. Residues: CSATTSGGQYF.

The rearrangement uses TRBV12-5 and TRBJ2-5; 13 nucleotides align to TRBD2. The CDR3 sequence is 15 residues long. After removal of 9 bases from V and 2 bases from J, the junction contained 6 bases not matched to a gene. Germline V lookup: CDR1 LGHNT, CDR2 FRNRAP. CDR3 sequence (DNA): TGTGCTAGGCTGAGGGGACTAGCGGGACAAGAGACCCAGTACTTC. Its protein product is CARLRGLAGQETQYF.

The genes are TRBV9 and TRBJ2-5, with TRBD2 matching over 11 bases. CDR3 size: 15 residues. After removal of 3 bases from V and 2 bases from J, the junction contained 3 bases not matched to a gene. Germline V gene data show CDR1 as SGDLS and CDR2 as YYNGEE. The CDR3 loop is CASSGTSGRQETQYF. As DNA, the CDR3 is TGTGCCAGCAGCGGGACTAGCGGGCGACAAGAGACCCAGTACTTC. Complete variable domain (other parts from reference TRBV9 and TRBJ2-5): DSGVTQTPKHLITATGQRVTLRCSPRSGDLSVYWYQQSLDQGLQFLIQYYNGEERAKGNILERFSAQQFPDLHSELNLSSLELGDSALYFCASSGTSGRQETQYFGPGTRLLVL.

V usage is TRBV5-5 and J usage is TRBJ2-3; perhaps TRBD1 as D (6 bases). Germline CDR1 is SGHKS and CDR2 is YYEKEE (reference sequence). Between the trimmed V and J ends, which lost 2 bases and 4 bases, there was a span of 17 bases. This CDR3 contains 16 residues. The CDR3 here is CASSLGFDRKADTQYF. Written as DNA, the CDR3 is TGTGCCAGCAGCTTAGGTTTCGACAGGAAGGCAGATACGCAGTATTTT.

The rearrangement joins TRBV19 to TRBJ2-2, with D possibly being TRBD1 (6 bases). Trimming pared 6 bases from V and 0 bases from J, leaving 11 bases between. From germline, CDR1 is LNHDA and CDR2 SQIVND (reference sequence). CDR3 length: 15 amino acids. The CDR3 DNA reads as TGTGCCAGTAGGAAACAGGGACCGAACACCGGGGAGCTGTTTTTT. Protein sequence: CASRKQGPNTGELFF.

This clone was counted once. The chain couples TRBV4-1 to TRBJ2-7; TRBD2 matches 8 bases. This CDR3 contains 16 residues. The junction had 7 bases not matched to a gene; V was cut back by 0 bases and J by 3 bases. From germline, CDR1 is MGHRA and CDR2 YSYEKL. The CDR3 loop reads CASSQDSGALDYEQYF. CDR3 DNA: TGCGCCAGCAGCCAAGATAGCGGGGCGCTAGACTACGAGCAGTACTTC.

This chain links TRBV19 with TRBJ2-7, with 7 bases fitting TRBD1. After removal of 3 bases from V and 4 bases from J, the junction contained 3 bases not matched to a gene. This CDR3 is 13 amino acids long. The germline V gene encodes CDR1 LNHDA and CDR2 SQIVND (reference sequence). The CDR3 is CASSIRQGYEQYF. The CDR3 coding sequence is TGTGCCAGTAGTATTCGACAGGGATACGAGCAGTACTTC.

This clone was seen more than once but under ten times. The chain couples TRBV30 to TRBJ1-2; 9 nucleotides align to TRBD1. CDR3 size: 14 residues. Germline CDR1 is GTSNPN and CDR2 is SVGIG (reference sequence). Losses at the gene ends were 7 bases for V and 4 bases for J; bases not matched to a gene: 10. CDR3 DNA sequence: TGTGCCTTTATACAGGGGACAGGGCGCTATGGCTACACCTTC. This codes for CAFIQGTGRYGYTF. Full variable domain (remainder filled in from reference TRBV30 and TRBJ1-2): SQTIHQWPATLVQPVGSPLSLECTVEGTSNPNLYWYRQAAGRGLQLLFYSVGIGQISSEVPQNLSASRPQDRQFILSSKKLLLSDSGFYLCAFIQGTGRYGYTFGSGTRLTVV.

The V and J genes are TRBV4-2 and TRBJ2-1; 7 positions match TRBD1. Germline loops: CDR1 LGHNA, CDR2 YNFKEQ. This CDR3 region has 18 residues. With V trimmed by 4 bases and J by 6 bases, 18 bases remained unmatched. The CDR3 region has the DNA TGTGCCAGCAGCCGGGCCCAAGGGGGACAGCGAGGATTCAATGAGCAGTTCTTC. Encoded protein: CASSRAQGGQRGFNEQFF.

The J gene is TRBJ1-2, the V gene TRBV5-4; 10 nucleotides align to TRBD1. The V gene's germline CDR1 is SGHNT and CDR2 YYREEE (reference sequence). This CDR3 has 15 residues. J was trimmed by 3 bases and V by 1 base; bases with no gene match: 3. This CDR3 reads CASSLSGTGDYGYTF. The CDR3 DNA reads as TGTGCCAGCAGCTTGTCCGGGACAGGGGACTATGGCTACACCTTC.

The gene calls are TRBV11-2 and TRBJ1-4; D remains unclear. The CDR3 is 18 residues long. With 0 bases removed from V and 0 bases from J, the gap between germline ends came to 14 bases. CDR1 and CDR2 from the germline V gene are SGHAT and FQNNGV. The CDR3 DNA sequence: TGTGCCAGCAGCTTAGATTTGGTGGGCAGTGCAACTAATGAAAAACTGTTTTTT. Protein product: CASSLDLVGSATNEKLFF.

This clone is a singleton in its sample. The CDR3 sequence is CASSLLGTTHQPQHF. The CDR3 DNA sequence: TGTGCCAGCAGTTTATTGGGGACAACCCATCAGCCCCAGCATTTT. The V gene is TRBV28, the J gene TRBJ1-5; D may be TRBD1 (6 bases). Germline CDR1 and CDR2: MDHEN and SYDVKM. The germline V and J ends were trimmed by 1 base and 5 bases, with 12 bases remaining between them. The CDR3 contains 15 residues.